The clone carrying this T cell receptor (beta chain) showed up just a few times. What it binds is not known. Sequencing was performed with immunoSEQ multiplex PCR; in TCRdb, only in-frame clones are kept and a portion is missing. Of hundreds of thousands of clones listed, around 78% are singletons. This sample is part of a study of shared clonotypes between healthy human individuals. Germline assignment: CDR1 MNHNS and CDR2 SASEGT. The CDR3 is made up of 14 amino acids. Trimming left V 10 bases short and J 3 bases short, with 16 bases between. Study findings and constraints: Lower generation probabilities were found for non-shared clonotypes than for those shared by all four donors. Naive CD4 clonotypes overlapped across a handful of donors at approximately 5%. In this cohort, only blood was sampled, and tissue repertoires likely differ.

The clonotype originates from a woman in her twenties or thirties in good health. The sequenced sample consisted of memory CD4+ T cells sorted from blood. Subset reported: CD45RA-negative fraction. The chain is built from TRBV6-1 and TRBJ2-1; D is ambiguous. CDR3 amino acids: CATKTVLLYNEQFF. DNA for the CDR3: TGTGCCACCAAAACAGTTCTCCTCTACAATGAGCAGTTCTTC.